Given below is one T cell receptor beta chain in context. The PCR ran on 60 Vbeta and 13 Jbeta primers. Here immunoSEQ multiplex PCR was the method, and the copy in TCRdb shows in-frame clones only, minus some. Of about 160,000 clones in the sample, around 83% were seen once. This sample is drawn from a study of cytomegalovirus exposure and HLA in healthy donors. About the research overall: Earlier sequencing of 150 million to 200 million T cells yielded 90 million to 140 million unique TCR beta sequences. Ancestry clustering placed more than 65% of around 400 genotyped donors in the Caucasian-associated cluster.

There are 20 residues in the CDR3. The sample consisted of PBMCs. This receptor was obtained from a man aged 45 to 65 in good health and CMV-seropositive. This chain connects TRBV21-1 to TRBJ2-1; TRBD1, the table's D call, lacks a check against the DNA. TRBV21-1 constitutes a pseudogene. CDR3 sequence reads: CASSKVTFIYGHSTYNEQFF. CDR3 sequence (DNA): TGTGCCAGCAGCAAAGTCACCTTTATTTATGGACACTCCACATACAATGAGCAGTTCTTC.